This T cell receptor (beta chain) came from a study of OX40 agonist ivuxolimab in advanced cancers. Study background: Given to patients was ivuxolimab, an agonistic anti-OX40 (CD134) antibody. Aged 23 to 79 with a mean of 60 years, they were around 85% male.

Germline V gene lookup returns CDR1 MNHEY and CDR2 SMNVEV (reference sequence). The CDR3 is made up of 17 amino acids. The J segment lost 3 bases and the V segment lost 5 bases, leaving 11 bases of the junction unmatched. The study, taken as a whole, reports: Blood T cells, both CD4+ and CD8+, expanded clonally by week 6 at 0.1 to 3.0 mg/kg. The study found that CD8+ T cells averaged more expanded clones than CD4+.

A remark on this clone: The antigen is not known.

Sequencing was performed with immunoSEQ multiplex PCR; in TCRdb, only in-frame clones are kept and a portion is missing. The table lists 65,000 to 90,000 clones, approximately 90% of them singletons, with 9.5% to 13% in the top ten. The receptor was derived from an adult with an advanced solid tumor such as melanoma, head and neck, liver or kidney cancer. This sequence joins TRBV27 and TRBJ1-4; TRBD1 matches 8 bases. This sample comprised CD4+ or CD8+ T cells sorted from blood, obtained in a trial of the OX40 agonist ivuxolimab. CDR3 sequence reads: CASSTRTGFAANEKLFF. Written as DNA, the CDR3 is TGTGCCAGCAGTACCCGGACAGGGTTTGCGGCTAATGAAAAACTGTTTTTT.